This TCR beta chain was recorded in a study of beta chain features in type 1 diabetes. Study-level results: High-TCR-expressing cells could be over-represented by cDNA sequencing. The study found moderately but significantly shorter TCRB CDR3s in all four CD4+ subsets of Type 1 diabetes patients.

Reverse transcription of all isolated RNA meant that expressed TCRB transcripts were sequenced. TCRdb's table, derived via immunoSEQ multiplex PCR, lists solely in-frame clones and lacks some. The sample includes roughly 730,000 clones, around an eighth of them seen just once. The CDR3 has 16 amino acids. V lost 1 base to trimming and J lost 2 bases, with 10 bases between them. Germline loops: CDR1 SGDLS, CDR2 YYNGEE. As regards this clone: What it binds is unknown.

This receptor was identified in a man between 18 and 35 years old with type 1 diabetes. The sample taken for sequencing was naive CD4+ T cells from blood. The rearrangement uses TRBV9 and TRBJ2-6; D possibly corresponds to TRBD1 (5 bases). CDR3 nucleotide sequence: TGTGCCAGCAGCGTATGGGGCGACACTGGGGCCAACGTCCTGACTTTC. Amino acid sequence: CASSVWGDTGANVLTF.